One and the same sample provided the 10 T cell receptor beta chains below, sequenced in a study of human T cells and chemical hapten exposure. Unique molecular identifiers were attached to individual cDNA molecules during library preparation. MiXCR, run by TCRdb on the reads, gives a single entry per CDR3 protein. The top ten clones hold roughly 5.9% of a sample with approximately 3,500 distinct CDR3 sequences, about 50% of them seen once. Treatment given: therapeutic diphenylcyclopropenone sensitization with weekly scalp DPC. Specimen: whole blood, collected before DPC sensitization or 2, 6, or about 24 weeks after (not recorded which). These receptors were taken from an adult with alopecia areata. Some clones in this sample may be carry-over from other donors' samples. This table probably holds off-target reads from a library built for another chain.

The chain carries TRBV20-1 and TRBJ2-5, with D perhaps matching TRBD2 (7 bases). CDR1 DFQATT and CDR2 SNEGSKA come from the germline V gene (reference sequence). This CDR3 contains 12 residues. Trimming pared 7 bases from V and 5 bases from J, leaving 14 bases between. DNA of the CDR3: TGCAGTGTCGCCAGGGGAGGGGAGACCCAGTACTTC. Encoded protein: CSVARGGETQYF.

This chain uses TRBV18 with TRBJ2-3; D gene uncertain. V lost 0 bases, J lost 1 base, and 2 bases lay in between. CDR1 and CDR2 (germline): KGHSH, LQKENI. This CDR3 region has 13 residues. CDR3 sequence reads: CASSPPGTDTQYF. Written as DNA, the CDR3 is TGTGCCAGCTCACCACCGGGCACAGATACGCAGTATTTT.

The chain links TRBV20-1 to TRBJ2-3; TRBD2 aligns across 9 bases. Germline V lookup: CDR1 DFQATT, CDR2 SNEGSKA (reference sequence). The CDR3 is made up of 15 amino acids. J was trimmed by 2 bases and V by 1 base; bases with no gene match: 4. The CDR3 is CSARVPSGATDTQYF. The CDR3 nucleotides read TGCAGTGCTAGAGTCCCTAGCGGGGCCACAGATACGCAGTATTTT.

This sequence joins TRBV6-1 and TRBJ1-2; 8 positions match TRBD1. Per the germline V gene, CDR1 is MNHNS and CDR2 is SASEGT. CDR3 length equals 12 residues. CDR3 protein: CGTDRVGYGYTF. DNA for the CDR3: TGTGGGACGGACAGGGTGGGCTATGGCTACACCTTC.

This chain links TRBV4-1 with TRBJ2-3; the D is unclear. The CDR3 has 15 residues. The V and J ends lost 1 base and 6 bases respectively, with 14 bases between them. The germline V gene has CDR1 MGHRA and CDR2 YSYEKL. CDR3 amino acids: CASSQARNTGDTQYF. DNA of the CDR3: TGCGCCAGCAGCCAAGCCCGTAATACGGGTGATACGCAGTATTTT.

The chain has TRBV27 and TRBJ1-4; possibly TRBD1 for D (5 bases). In germline, CDR1 is MNHEY, CDR2 SMNVEV (reference sequence). V was trimmed by 4 bases and J by 5 bases, leaving 11 bases between them. This CDR3 is built from 14 residues. The CDR3 is CASSSGTTNEKLFF. The CDR3 DNA reads as TGTGCCAGCAGTTCAGGGACTACAAATGAAAAACTGTTTTTT.

The rearrangement uses TRBV4-1 and TRBJ2-5; D is uncertain. Trimming shortened V by 1 base and J by 5 bases, and 17 bases separated the two germline ends. Germline V gives CDR1 MGHRA, CDR2 YSYEKL. This CDR3 comprises 16 residues. CDR3 bases: TGCGCCAGCAGCCAAGCGAGGCAGTCCCTAAGGGAGACCCAGTACTTC. Translated: CASSQARQSLRETQYF.

The chain joins TRBV6-1 to TRBJ1-1; the match to TRBD1 covers 7 bases. Germline lookup yields CDR1 MNHNS and CDR2 SASEGT. There are 15 residues in the CDR3. Unmatched junction bases numbered 8, after V lost 6 bases and J lost 1 base. CDR3 coding DNA: TGTGCCAGCAGGGACGCGGACAGGCGGAACACTGAAGCTTTCTTT. The encoded protein is CASRDADRRNTEAFF.

The chain combines TRBV30 with TRBJ1-5; D is unresolved. Trimming stripped 0 bases from V and 7 bases from J, with 16 bases between. The germline V gene encodes CDR1 GTSNPN and CDR2 SVGIG (reference sequence). The CDR3 length is 15 residues. As DNA, the CDR3 is TGTGCCTGGAGTGTACGGTTGAGGGAAAGACAGCCCCAGCATTTT. Translating gives CAWSVRLRERQPQHF. Using reference TRBV30 and TRBJ1-5 for the parts outside the CDR3, the full variable domain is SQTIHQWPATLVQPVGSPLSLECTVEGTSNPNLYWYRQAAGRGLQLLFYSVGIGQISSEVPQNLSASRPQDRQFILSSKKLLLSDSGFYLCAWSVRLRERQPQHFGDGTRLSIL.

V gene TRBV6-6 combines with J gene TRBJ2-7; D unresolved. The CDR3 totals 15 residues. Germline lookup yields CDR1 MNHNY and CDR2 SVGAGI (reference sequence). The germline V and J ends were trimmed by 6 bases and 0 bases, with 15 bases remaining between them. CDR3 coding DNA: TGTGCCAGCAGACCGGACCCAGAAAGCTCCTACGAGCAGTACTTC. Protein: CASRPDPESSYEQYF.